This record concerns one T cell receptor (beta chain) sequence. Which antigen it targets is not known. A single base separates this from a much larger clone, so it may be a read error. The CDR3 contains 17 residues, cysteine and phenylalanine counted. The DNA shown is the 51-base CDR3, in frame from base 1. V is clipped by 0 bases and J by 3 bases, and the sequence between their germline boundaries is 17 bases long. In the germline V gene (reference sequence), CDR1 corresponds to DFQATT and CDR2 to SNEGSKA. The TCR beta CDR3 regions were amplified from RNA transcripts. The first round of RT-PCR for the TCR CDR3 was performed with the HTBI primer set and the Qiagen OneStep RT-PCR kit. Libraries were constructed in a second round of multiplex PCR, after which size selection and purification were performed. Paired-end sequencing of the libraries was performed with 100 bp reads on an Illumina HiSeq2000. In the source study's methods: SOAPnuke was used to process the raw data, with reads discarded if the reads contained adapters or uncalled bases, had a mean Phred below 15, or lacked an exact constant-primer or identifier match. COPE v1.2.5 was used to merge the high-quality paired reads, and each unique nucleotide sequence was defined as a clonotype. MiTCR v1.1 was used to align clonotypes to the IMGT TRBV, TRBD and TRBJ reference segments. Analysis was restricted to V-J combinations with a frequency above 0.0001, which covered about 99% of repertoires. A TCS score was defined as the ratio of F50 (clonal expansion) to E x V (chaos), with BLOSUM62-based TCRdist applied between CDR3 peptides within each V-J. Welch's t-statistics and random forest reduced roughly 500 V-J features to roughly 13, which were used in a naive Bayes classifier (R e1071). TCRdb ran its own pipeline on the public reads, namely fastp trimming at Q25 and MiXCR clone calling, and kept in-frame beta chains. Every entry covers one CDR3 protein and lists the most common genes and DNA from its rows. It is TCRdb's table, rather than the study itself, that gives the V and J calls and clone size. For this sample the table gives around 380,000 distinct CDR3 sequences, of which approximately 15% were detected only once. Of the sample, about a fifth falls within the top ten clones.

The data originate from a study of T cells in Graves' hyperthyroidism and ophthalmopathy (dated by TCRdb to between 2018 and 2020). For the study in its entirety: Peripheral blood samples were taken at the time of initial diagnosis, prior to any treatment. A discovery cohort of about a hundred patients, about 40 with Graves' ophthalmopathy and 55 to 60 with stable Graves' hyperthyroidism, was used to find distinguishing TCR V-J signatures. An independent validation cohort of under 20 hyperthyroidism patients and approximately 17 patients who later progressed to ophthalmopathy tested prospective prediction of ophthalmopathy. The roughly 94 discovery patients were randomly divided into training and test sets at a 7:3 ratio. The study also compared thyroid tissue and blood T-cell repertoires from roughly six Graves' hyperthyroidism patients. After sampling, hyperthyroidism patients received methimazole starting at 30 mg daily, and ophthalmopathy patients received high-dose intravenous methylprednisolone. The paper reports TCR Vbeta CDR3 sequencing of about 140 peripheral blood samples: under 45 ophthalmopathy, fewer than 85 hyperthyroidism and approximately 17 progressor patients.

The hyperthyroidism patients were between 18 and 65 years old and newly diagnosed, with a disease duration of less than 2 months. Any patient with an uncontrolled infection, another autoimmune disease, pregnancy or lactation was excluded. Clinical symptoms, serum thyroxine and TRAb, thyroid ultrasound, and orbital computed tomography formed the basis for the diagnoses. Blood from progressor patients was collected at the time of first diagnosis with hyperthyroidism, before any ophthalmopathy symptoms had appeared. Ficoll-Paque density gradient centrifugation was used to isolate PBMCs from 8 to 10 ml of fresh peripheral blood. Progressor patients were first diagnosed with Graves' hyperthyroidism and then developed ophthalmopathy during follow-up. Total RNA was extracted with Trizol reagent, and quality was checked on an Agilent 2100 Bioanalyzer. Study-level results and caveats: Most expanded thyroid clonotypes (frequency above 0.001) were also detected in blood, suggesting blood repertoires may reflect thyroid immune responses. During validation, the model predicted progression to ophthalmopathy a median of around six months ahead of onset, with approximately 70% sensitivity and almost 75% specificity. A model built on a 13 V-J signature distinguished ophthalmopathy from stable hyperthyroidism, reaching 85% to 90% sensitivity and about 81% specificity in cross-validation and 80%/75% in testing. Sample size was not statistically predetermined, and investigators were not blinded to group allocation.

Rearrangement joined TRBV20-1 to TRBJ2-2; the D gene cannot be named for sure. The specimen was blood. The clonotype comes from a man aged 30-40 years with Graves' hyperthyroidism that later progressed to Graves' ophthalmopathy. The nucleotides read TGCAGTGCTAGAGAGCCATCCGGCTTGGAGCACACCGGGGAGCTGTTTTTT. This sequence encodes CSAREPSGLEHTGELFF.